This passage covers 22 T cell receptor beta chains from one sample sequenced in a study of Ad26.COV2.S vaccination and SARS-CoV-2 variants. As to treatment: around 19 received Ad26.COV2.S at low or high dose, single or two shots; 5 received placebo; per-sample allocation not given. After the first vaccine or placebo injection, samples were drawn on day 63. The protocol was immunoSEQ multiplex PCR, while the TCRdb copy is restricted to in-frame clones and leaves out a portion. The sample records about half a million clones, 80% to 90% being singletons. Sequenced here: peripheral blood, sampled in a trial of Ad26.COV2.S vaccine versus placebo. Receptor source: a person between 18 and 65 years old who received the Ad26.COV2.S COVID-19 vaccine or a placebo.

This chain connects TRBV27 to TRBJ2-7; tentative D call: TRBD1 (5 bases). V dropped 5 bases and J dropped 10 bases, with 15 bases sitting between them. The CDR3 is 12 amino acids. Germline CDR1 is MNHEY and CDR2 is SMNVEV (reference sequence). CDR3: CASSPDRGPQYF. The CDR3 DNA sequence: TGTGCCAGCAGTCCTGACAGAGGTCCCCAGTACTTC.

This clone was recorded once. The chain employs TRBV10-3 and TRBJ2-1; TRBD2 agrees at 14 bases. The CDR3 totals 18 residues. Germline V gives CDR1 ENHRY, CDR2 SYGVKD. The trim removed 0 bases at V and 5 bases at J, leaving 6 bases unmatched. CDR3 sequence: CAISESLTSGRGNNEQFF. For the CDR3, the DNA is TGTGCCATCAGTGAGTCGCTGACTAGCGGGAGGGGCAACAATGAGCAGTTCTTC.

The chain carries TRBV28 and TRBJ2-5; possibly TRBD2 for D (6 bases). Germline V gene lookup returns CDR1 MDHEN and CDR2 SYDVKM. This CDR3 is built from 12 residues. The ends were cut back, 3 bases at V and 9 bases at J, with 11 bases in the middle. CDR3 loop: CASSFGTGAQYF. CDR3 nucleotide sequence: TGTGCCAGCAGTTTTGGTACGGGGGCCCAGTACTTC.

The table lists this clone with a count of one. The chain uses TRBV29-1 and TRBJ2-2; 10 positions match TRBD1. The CDR3 runs 15 residues. Per germline, CDR1 SQVTM and CDR2 ANQGSEA. V was clipped by 6 bases and J by 5 bases; unmatched bases: 9. The CDR3 sequence: CSVSGTGVFTGELFF. CDR3 DNA sequence: TGCAGCGTGTCCGGGACAGGGGTTTTTACCGGGGAGCTGTTTTTT.

J is TRBJ2-7 and V is TRBV6-2 or TRBV6-3, with D unresolved. Germline-derived CDR1 and CDR2 are MNHEY and SVGEGT. The V gene lost 4 bases and the J gene lost 5 bases, with 24 bases spanning the gap. The CDR3 covers 17 residues. The CDR3 protein is CASSLPLRTLLENEQYF. The CDR3 nucleotides are TGTGCCAGCAGTTTACCCCTTAGGACCCTCCTGGAGAACGAGCAGTACTTC.

This chain connects TRBV2 to TRBJ2-5; 13 bases agree with TRBD2. The trim removed 6 bases at V and 5 bases at J, leaving 6 bases unmatched. This CDR3 has 15 amino acids. From germline, CDR1 is SNHLY and CDR2 FYNNEI. DNA of the CDR3: TGTGCCAGCAGCACCACTAGCGGGAGGGTTGAGACCCAGTACTTC. It specifies CASSTTSGRVETQYF.

This chain joins TRBV5-4 and TRBJ2-3; D may be TRBD1 (6 bases). The CDR3 sequence is 14 residues long. CDR1 is SGHNT, CDR2 YYREEE, per germline (reference sequence). Trimming left V 4 bases short and J 4 bases short, with 13 bases between. The CDR3 nucleotides are TGTGCCAGCAGCAAACAGGGTGTATCAGATACGCAGTATTTT. Amino acids: CASSKQGVSDTQYF. The full variable domain, its missing parts supplied by reference TRBV5-4 and TRBJ2-3, is ETGVTQSPTHLIKTRGQQVTLRCSSQSGHNTVSWYQQALGQGPQFIFQYYREEENGRGNFPPRFSGLQFPNYSSELNVNALELDDSALYLCASSKQGVSDTQYFGPGTRLTVL.

This clone was counted between two and nine times. The chain has TRBV20-1 and TRBJ1-5; D might be TRBD1 (6 bases). The V gene's germline CDR1 is DFQATT and CDR2 SNEGSKA (reference sequence). Trimming removed 3 bases from V and 3 bases from J, with 12 bases in between. The CDR3 loop spans 14 amino acids. The CDR3 sequence is CSASPDRPNQPQHF. Written as DNA, the CDR3 is TGCAGTGCTAGTCCGGACAGACCCAATCAGCCCCAGCATTTT.

The chain recombines TRBV19 with TRBJ1-2; D is ambiguous. Germline assignment: CDR1 LNHDA and CDR2 SQIVND (reference sequence). Trimming stripped 6 bases from V and 8 bases from J, with 16 bases between. The CDR3 extends over 13 amino acids. The CDR3 coding sequence is TGTGCCAGTAGAAGGACGCCGTTCGGAGGCTACACCTTC. It specifies CASRRTPFGGYTF.

The chain uses TRBV30 and TRBJ1-5; D perhaps matches TRBD1 (5 bases). The V end was cut by 4 bases, the J end by 4 bases, with 11 bases between. This CDR3 has 13 amino acids. Per the germline V gene, CDR1 is GTSNPN and CDR2 is SVGIG (reference sequence). The CDR3 is CAWTYGGNQPQHF. In DNA, the CDR3 is TGTGCCTGGACGTATGGGGGTAATCAGCCCCAGCATTTT.

The CDR3 nucleotides are TGTGCCAGCAGCTTAGAGCTGGGCCGGGGGAATTCACCCCTCCACTTT. It translates to CASSLELGRGNSPLHF. The chain employs TRBV11-2 and TRBJ1-6; a possible D gene is TRBD1 (5 bases). This CDR3 has 16 residues. Germline CDR1 SGHAT, CDR2 FQNNGV. Trimming took off 0 bases at V and 7 bases at J, with 13 bases between the two ends.

The chain links TRBV20-1 to TRBJ1-6, with unresolved D. There are 16 residues in the CDR3. Germline CDR1 reads DFQATT; CDR2 reads SNEGSKA (reference sequence). The V gene lost 3 bases and the J gene lost 0 bases, with 12 bases spanning the gap. CDR3 in amino acids: CSASRVVSSYNSPLHF. CDR3 sequence (DNA): TGCAGTGCTAGTCGGGTAGTGAGCTCCTATAATTCACCCCTCCACTTT.

This chain uses TRBV10-2 with TRBJ2-7; D may be TRBD1 (5 bases). Per germline, CDR1 WSHSY and CDR2 SAAADI. The CDR3 runs 14 residues. Trimming removed 4 bases at V and 6 bases at J, with 16 bases between. CDR3 coding DNA: TGCGCCAGCAGTGGGCCGTTGGCAGGGTCCGAGCAGTACTTC. Its translation: CASSGPLAGSEQYF.

The chain recombines TRBV6-5 with TRBJ2-3; maybe TRBD1 (5 bases). With 8 bases removed from V and 1 base from J, the gap between germline ends came to 10 bases. In germline, CDR1 is MNHEY, CDR2 SVGAGI. CDR3 length equals 13 residues. CDR3 sequence (DNA): TGTGCCAGCGACCTACAGGGCACAGATACGCAGTATTTT. Its protein is CASDLQGTDTQYF.

The chain carries TRBV18 and TRBJ2-5; TRBD2 matches at 8 bases. The CDR3 covers 16 residues. Germline V lookup: CDR1 KGHSH, CDR2 LQKENI. J was trimmed by 4 bases and V by 4 bases; bases with no gene match: 11. The CDR3 DNA follows: TGTGCCAGCTCACTTCGGCGGGGGGCAGGAGGAGAGACCCAGTACTTC. It encodes CASSLRRGAGGETQYF.

This clone occurred once. The genes are TRBV7-9 and TRBJ1-2; tentative D call: TRBD1 (6 bases). This CDR3 has 14 amino acids. The germline V and J ends were trimmed by 0 bases and 7 bases, with 12 bases remaining between them. Germline lookup yields CDR1 SEHNR and CDR2 FQNEAQ (reference sequence). The CDR3 loop reads CASSLAAVGAGYTF. DNA for the CDR3: TGTGCCAGCAGCTTAGCTGCGGTGGGGGCTGGCTACACCTTC. Using reference TRBV7-9 and TRBJ1-2 for the parts outside the CDR3, the full variable domain is DTGVSQNPRHKITKRGQNVTFRCDPISEHNRLYWYRQTLGQGPEFLTYFQNEAQLEKSRLLSDRFSAERPKGSFSTLEIQRTEQGDSAMYLCASSLAAVGAGYTFGSGTRLTVV.

The V call is TRBV30, the J call TRBJ1-5, with TRBD1 identical over 9 bases. There are 16 residues in the CDR3. The germline V gene encodes CDR1 GTSNPN and CDR2 SVGIG (reference sequence). Losses at the gene ends were 1 base for V and 6 bases for J; bases not matched to a gene: 10. Written as DNA, the CDR3 is TGTGCCTGGAGTGCCTCTCGGGGGACAGGGTCTCAGCCCCAGCATTTT. The encoded protein is CAWSASRGTGSQPQHF.

The chain couples TRBV6-5 to TRBJ2-5, with D maybe TRBD2 (6 bases). The V end lost 0 bases, the J end lost 1 base, and 12 bases lay between the germline ends. CDR1 and CDR2 from the germline V gene are MNHEY and SVGAGI. The CDR3 runs 16 residues. CDR3 nucleotide sequence: TGTGCCAGCAGTTACTCGAGTAGCGGAGCCCAAGAGACCCAGTACTTC. It encodes CASSYSSSGAQETQYF.

This chain uses TRBV20-1 with TRBJ1-5, with D maybe TRBD1 (5 bases). Germline CDR1 is DFQATT and CDR2 is SNEGSKA (reference sequence). Deletions cut 5 bases from V and 6 bases from J, with 14 bases between. The CDR3 contains 13 residues. The CDR3 here is CSAGEGPVQPQHF. The CDR3 nucleotides are TGCAGTGCTGGTGAGGGGCCGGTTCAGCCCCAGCATTTT.

This clone was observed a handful of times. The J gene is TRBJ1-5, the V gene TRBV5-1, with D possibly TRBD1 on 5 matching bases. CDR3 size: 14 residues. V lost 2 bases and J 2 bases, leaving 8 bases between the germline ends. CDR1 and CDR2 (germline): SGHRS, YFSETQ. This CDR3 is CASSFRGGNQPQHF. CDR3 DNA sequence: TGCGCCAGCAGCTTTAGAGGGGGCAATCAGCCCCAGCATTTT.

The chain recombines TRBV29-1 with TRBJ2-1; 11 bases line up with TRBD2. V shed 7 bases, J shed 6 bases, and the junction held 2 bases outside the gene matches. This CDR3 is built from 12 residues. CDR1 and CDR2 from the germline V gene are SQVTM and ANQGSEA. CDR3 sequence: CSAGLAANEQFF. The CDR3 DNA follows: TGCAGCGCGGGACTAGCGGCCAATGAGCAGTTCTTC.

The chain is built from TRBV19 and TRBJ2-7; 8 positions agree with TRBD1. Trimming at V came to 5 bases and at J to 4 bases, leaving 7 bases not matched to a gene. The CDR3 has 14 residues. Germline CDR1 reads LNHDA; CDR2 reads SQIVND (reference sequence). In DNA, the CDR3 is TGTGCCAGTAGTCGCCAGGGGGCAAGGTACGAGCAGTACTTC. Residues: CASSRQGARYEQYF.